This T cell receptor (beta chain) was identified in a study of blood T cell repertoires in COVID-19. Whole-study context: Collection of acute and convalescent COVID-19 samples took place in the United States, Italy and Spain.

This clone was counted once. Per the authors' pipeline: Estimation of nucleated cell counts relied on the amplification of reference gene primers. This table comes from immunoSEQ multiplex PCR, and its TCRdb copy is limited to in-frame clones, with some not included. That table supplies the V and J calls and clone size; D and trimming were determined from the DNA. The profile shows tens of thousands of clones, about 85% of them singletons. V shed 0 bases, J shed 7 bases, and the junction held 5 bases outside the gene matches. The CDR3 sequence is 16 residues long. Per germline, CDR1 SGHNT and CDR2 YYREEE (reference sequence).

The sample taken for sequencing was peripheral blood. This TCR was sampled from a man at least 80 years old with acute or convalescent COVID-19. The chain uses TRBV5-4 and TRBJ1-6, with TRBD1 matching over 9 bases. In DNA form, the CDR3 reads TGTGCCAGCAGCTTGGGTTCCGGACAGGGGAATTCACCCCTCCACTTT. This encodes CASSLGSGQGNSPLHF.